One and the same sample provided the 18 T cell receptor beta chains below, sequenced in a study of low-dose radiotherapy and immunotherapy resistance in tumors. Time point here: after trial treatment. Treatment indicated: LDRT plus nivolumab, ipilimumab, low-dose cyclophosphamide and aspirin (RACIN trial). First-strand cDNA used TRAV- and TRBV-specific primers, covering alpha and beta chains. With a constant-region primer and a V-primer adapter, TCRs were subjected to roughly 20 PCR cycles of amplification. MiXCR, run by TCRdb on the reads, gives a single entry per CDR3 protein. The sample contains 85,000 to 95,000 distinct CDR3 sequences, 20% to 25% of which appear only once. The sequences come from PBMCs, collected after low-dose radiotherapy plus immunotherapy. These receptors were obtained from a female donor with ovarian cancer.

To note about this clonotype: This clone may be a read error of a much larger clone one base away. V is TRBV20-1 and J is TRBJ1-2; TRBD1 matches 11 bases. This CDR3 region has 14 residues. Germline-derived CDR1 and CDR2 are DFQATT and SNEGSKA (reference sequence). CDR3 region: CGARGRTGGDGYTF. The CDR3 DNA reads as TGCGGTGCTAGAGGCAGGACAGGGGGCGATGGCTACACCTTC.

In this sample, this clonotype turned up many times. The chain combines TRBV6-2 or TRBV6-3 with TRBJ2-7; D possibly uses TRBD1 or TRBD2 (5 bases each). The V and J ends lost 0 bases and 6 bases respectively, with 18 bases between them. Germline CDR1 and CDR2: MNHEY and SVGEGT. CDR3 length: 16 residues. Here the CDR3 reads CASSYSRDPPSGEQYF. DNA of the CDR3: TGTGCCAGCAGTTACTCTCGGGACCCACCCAGCGGCGAGCAGTACTTC.

The chain couples TRBV20-1 to TRBJ2-3, with D possibly TRBD1 on 6 matching bases. V shed 6 bases and J shed 0 bases, with 16 bases lying between them. Germline V gene data show CDR1 as DFQATT and CDR2 as SNEGSKA (reference sequence). The CDR3 length is 15 residues. DNA of the CDR3: TGCAGTGCGACCCTTCAGGGGAGTAGCACAGATACGCAGTATTTT. This codes for CSATLQGSSTDTQYF.

For this clonotype: This likely traces to a read error, being one base from a far larger clone. The chain couples TRBV27 to TRBJ2-7; tentative D call: TRBD1 (6 bases). The length of the CDR3 is 16 residues. Germline-derived CDR1 and CDR2 are MNHEY and SMNVEV (reference sequence). V dropped 7 bases and J dropped 3 bases, with 22 bases sitting between them. CDR3 nucleotides: TGTGCCAGCACCTCTGACGCAGGGGAGTCCGGCTACGAGCAGTACTTC. It encodes CASTSDAGESGYEQYF.

In this sample, this clonotype turned up many times. The gene calls are TRBV27 and TRBJ1-2; no firm D call. The CDR3 extends over 13 amino acids. V dropped 3 bases and J dropped 1 base, with 6 bases sitting between them. Germline CDR1 reads MNHEY; CDR2 reads SMNVEV (reference sequence). The CDR3 sequence is CASSFVHNYGYTF. The CDR3, as DNA: TGTGCCAGCAGTTTCGTACATAACTATGGCTACACCTTC.

This clonotype was observed at least ten times. The rearrangement joins TRBV5-5 to TRBJ2-1; D unresolved. In germline, CDR1 is SGHKS, CDR2 YYEKEE (reference sequence). The V gene lost 4 bases and the J gene lost 9 bases, with 11 bases spanning the gap. The CDR3 spans 12 residues. CDR3 nucleotide sequence: TGTGCCAGCAGCGGCAGCACGTTTGAGCAGTTCTTC. Its protein product is CASSGSTFEQFF. The whole variable domain, remainder taken from reference TRBV5-5 and TRBJ2-1, is DAGVTQSPTHLIKTRGQQVTLRCSPISGHKSVSWYQQVLGQGPQFIFQYYEKEERGRGNFPDRFSARQFPNYSSELNVNALLLGDSALYLCASSGSTFEQFFGPGTRLTVL.

This clonotype was found a few times. This chain links TRBV7-2 with TRBJ2-7; TRBD2 aligns across 11 bases. Germline V lookup: CDR1 SGHTA, CDR2 FQGNSA. This CDR3 comprises 17 residues. The V segment lost 1 base and the J segment 0 bases; nucleotides outside the gene matches: 5. CDR3 in amino acids: CASSLVASGRLSYEQYF. The DNA for the CDR3 is TGTGCCAGCAGCTTAGTCGCTAGCGGGAGGCTCTCCTACGAGCAGTACTTC.

Details on this clonotype: Because the CDR3's place on the DNA is in doubt, the DNA is left out and the CDR3 is given as listed by TCRdb. The chain is built from TRBV6-1 and TRBJ2-2; the table's D gene call, TRBD2, was not cross checked with the DNA. Looked up from germline, CDR1 is MNHNS and CDR2 is SASEGT. The CDR3 comprises 17 residues, both ends counted. The CDR3 loop is CASSGGGLVGTGELFFF.

A word on this clonotype: With a much larger clone just one base away, this may be a read error. This chain links TRBV5-3 with TRBJ2-3; D gene unclear. TRBV5-3 is reported as an ORF; its role is uncertain. V was shortened by 10 bases and J by 6 bases, with 15 bases between the two germline ends. The CDR3 is 12 amino acids. The CDR3 nucleotides read TGTGCCGGCAGCTTAGTAGGGGATACGCAGTATTTT. It is translated as CAGSLVGDTQYF.

The table lists this clonotype with many counts. The chain uses TRBV5-6 and TRBJ1-2, with D possibly matching TRBD1 (5 bases). CDR3 size: 13 residues. V dropped 1 base and J dropped 7 bases, with 11 bases sitting between them. In germline, CDR1 is SGHDT, CDR2 YYEEEE. CDR3 residues: CASSLRLRAGYTF. The CDR3 DNA sequence: TGTGCCAGCAGCTTGCGACTCAGGGCTGGCTACACCTTC.

This clonotype was detected ten times or more. The rearrangement uses TRBV20-1 and TRBJ1-2; D is possibly TRBD1 (6 bases). The CDR3 loop spans 12 amino acids. Germline V CDR1 and CDR2: DFQATT, SNEGSKA (reference sequence). The V and J ends lost 2 bases and 8 bases respectively, with 12 bases between them. CDR3 sequence (DNA): TGCAGTGCTAGAACAGGGACTGGCGGCTACACCTTC. This codes for CSARTGTGGYTF.

This clonotype was counted ten times or more. The chain combines TRBV12-3 or TRBV12-4 with TRBJ1-5; 10 bases fit TRBD1. V lost 5 bases to trimming and J lost 4 bases; unmatched junction nucleotides: 2. This CDR3 comprises 14 residues. The CDR3 DNA is TGTGCCAGCAGTCGGACAGGGGGGAATCAGCCCCAGCATTTT. It yields the protein CASSRTGGNQPQHF.

This clonotype was seen many times. This chain connects TRBV25-1 to TRBJ1-1; the D is unclear. Trimming removed 0 bases at V and 11 bases at J, with 10 bases between. Germline V gene lookup returns CDR1 MGHDK and CDR2 SYGVNS. The length of the CDR3 is 12 residues. CDR3 sequence reads: CASSEYGMDAFF. CDR3 DNA sequence: TGTGCCAGCAGTGAATATGGGATGGACGCTTTCTTT.

This clonotype has at least ten counts. The J gene is TRBJ2-7, the V gene TRBV7-2; the D gene is possibly TRBD1 (6 bases). Germline loops: CDR1 SGHTA, CDR2 FQGNSA. The CDR3 is made up of 16 amino acids. Trimming took 1 base from V and 2 from J, leaving 15 bases between them. CDR3 sequence (DNA): TGTGCCAGCAGCTTAGGGGGGCGGACAGCTACCTACGAGCAGTACTTC. It translates to CASSLGGRTATYEQYF.

There are many counts of this clonotype. The V call is TRBV6-6, the J call TRBJ1-6; 10 bases map to TRBD1. The CDR3 contains 14 residues. CDR1 is MNHNY and CDR2 is SVGAGI in the germline V gene (reference sequence). V was pared by 6 bases and J by 9 bases, with 5 bases of the junction left unmatched. The CDR3 DNA reads as TGTGCCAGCAGGAGGGGACAGGGGATTTCACCCCTCCACTTT. Protein product: CASRRGQGISPLHF.

This clonotype is a singleton in its sample. With a far larger clone one base away, a read error is the likely cause. CDR3 residues: CASSSTGSDKNYGYTF. The CDR3 DNA sequence: TGTGCCAGCAGCTCGACCGGGTCAGATAAGAACTATGGCTACACCTTC. This chain links TRBV13 with TRBJ1-2; D call uncertain. Trimming pared 4 bases from V and 2 bases from J, leaving 17 bases between. This CDR3 spans 16 amino acids. CDR1 and CDR2 (germline): PRHDT, FYEKMQ (reference sequence).

The chain couples TRBV6-2 or TRBV6-3 to TRBJ2-5; TRBD2 might be the D (6 bases). This CDR3 is 15 amino acids long. V lost 5 bases and J lost 5, with 18 bases in between. Germline CDR1 and CDR2: MNHEY and SVGEGT. The CDR3 bases are TGTGCCAGCAGTCCCCACCGGCGGGGTGGTGAGACCCAGTACTTC. It specifies CASSPHRRGGETQYF.

This clonotype was found many times. The rearrangement links TRBV7-9 to TRBJ2-2, with D possibly TRBD2 on 6 matching bases. The CDR3 is made up of 17 amino acids. The ends were cut back, 5 bases at V and 4 bases at J, with 20 bases in the middle. From germline, CDR1 is SEHNR and CDR2 FQNEAQ (reference sequence). In DNA, the CDR3 is TGTGCCAGCAGCCCCCACGGCGGAGGGCCGGTCACCGGGGAGCTGTTTTTT. Its translation is CASSPHGGGPVTGELFF.